The 26 T cell receptor beta chains below all came from one sample that was sequenced in a study of PD-1 blockade in classical Hodgkin lymphoma. Data came from immunoSEQ multiplex PCR; TCRdb stores just in-frame clones and leaves some out. The sample comprises about 21,000 clones, approximately 94% of which are singletons, and 5% to 6.5% rests with the top ten. Time point here: newly diagnosed, previously untreated cHL patient sample. Material: peripheral blood mononuclear cells (PBMCs). These receptors were obtained from a human donor with classical Hodgkin lymphoma.

This chain connects TRBV5-4 to TRBJ2-1; tentatively, D is TRBD1 (5 bases). Trimming removed 0 bases at V and 9 bases at J, with 16 bases between. Germline V CDR1 and CDR2: SGHNT, YYREEE (reference sequence). This CDR3 spans 15 amino acids. The CDR3 coding sequence is TGTGCCAGCAGCTTGGTCGTTGGGGCGCGTGGTGAGCAGTTCTTC. The encoded protein is CASSLVVGARGEQFF.

The chain joins TRBV4-1 to TRBJ1-2; a weak D match, TRBD1 (5 bases). Germline assignment: CDR1 MGHRA and CDR2 YSYEKL. Trimming took off 1 base at V and 8 bases at J, with 20 bases between the two ends. The CDR3 totals 16 residues. The CDR3 nucleotides are TGCGCCAGCAGCCAAGTGGGAGACAGTGTCTTTGAGGGCTACACCTTC. Protein sequence: CASSQVGDSVFEGYTF.

This clone is labeled as large. This rearrangement joins TRBV9 to TRBJ2-3, with D tentatively TRBD2 (6 bases). The germline V gene encodes CDR1 SGDLS and CDR2 YYNGEE. The CDR3 has 16 residues. The V gene lost 1 base and the J gene lost 6 bases, with 18 bases spanning the gap. The CDR3 DNA reads TGTGCCAGCAGCGTACGACTAGACTTACTCTCGGATACGCAGTATTTT. Translating it yields CASSVRLDLLSDTQYF.

The chain joins TRBV6-5 to TRBJ2-1; 8 bases are shared with TRBD2. The CDR3 consists of 15 residues. CDR1 and CDR2 (germline): MNHEY, SVGAGI. Trimming cost V 5 bases and J 3 bases; bases outside gene matches: 6. The CDR3 DNA reads as TGTGCCAGCAGTGCTGGGCGGGGGGTCTACAATGAGCAGTTCTTC. It is translated as CASSAGRGVYNEQFF.

The genes are TRBV9 and TRBJ2-7, with 10 bases that match TRBD2. The CDR3 extends over 14 amino acids. Trimming took 3 bases from V and 5 from J; bases not matched to a gene: 5. Germline values: CDR1 SGDLS, CDR2 YYNGEE. CDR3: CASSADSGGDEQYF. The CDR3 DNA is TGTGCCAGCAGCGCCGACAGCGGGGGGGACGAGCAGTACTTC.

The V and J genes are TRBV4-1 and TRBJ2-7; the match to TRBD1 covers 7 bases. Germline CDR1 reads MGHRA; CDR2 reads YSYEKL. The CDR3 contains 14 residues. After removal of 3 bases from V and 2 bases from J, the junction contained 4 bases not matched to a gene. The CDR3 DNA is TGCGCCAGCAGCCAGCCCGGGACAGCCTACGAGCAGTACTTC. Its protein product is CASSQPGTAYEQYF.

The chain has TRBV5-4 and TRBJ2-3, with 7 bases identical to TRBD2. This CDR3 is 15 amino acids long. V trimming: 5 bases; J trimming: 1 base; junction bases outside the gene matches: 7. The germline V gene has CDR1 SGHNT and CDR2 YYREEE (reference sequence). Written as DNA, the CDR3 is TGTGCCAGCAGGGCAGCGGGGAGGCGCACAGATACGCAGTATTTT. It translates to CASRAAGRRTDTQYF.

J is TRBJ1-4 and V is TRBV7-9; possibly TRBD1 for D (6 bases). The length of the CDR3 is 18 residues. Germline assignment: CDR1 SEHNR and CDR2 FQNEAQ (reference sequence). V was cut by 2 bases and J by 1 base, with 17 bases left in between. The CDR3 nucleotides are TGTGCCAGCAGCTTAATCCCGAACCTCAGGGGAACTAATGAAAAACTGTTTTTT. This translates into CASSLIPNLRGTNEKLFF. Full variable domain (missing parts from reference TRBV7-9 and TRBJ1-4): DTGVSQNPRHKITKRGQNVTFRCDPISEHNRLYWYRQTLGQGPEFLTYFQNEAQLEKSRLLSDRFSAERPKGSFSTLEIQRTEQGDSAMYLCASSLIPNLRGTNEKLFFGSGTQLSVL.

In this sample, this clone turned up once. The chain has TRBV27 and TRBJ2-4; 9 bases map to TRBD2. This CDR3 has 14 amino acids. Per germline, CDR1 MNHEY and CDR2 SMNVEV (reference sequence). V lost 3 bases, J lost 7 bases, and 4 bases stayed unmatched. The DNA for the CDR3 is TGTGCCAGCAGTTTTGGAGCGGGGGGTAACATTCAGTACTTC. Protein: CASSFGAGGNIQYF.

V is TRBV27 and J is TRBJ1-1; D gene ambiguous. Deletions cut 1 base from V and 2 bases from J, with 8 bases between. CDR3 size: 14 residues. Germline assignment: CDR1 MNHEY and CDR2 SMNVEV (reference sequence). In DNA, the CDR3 is TGTGCCAGCAGTTTATTCTGGGGTAACACTGAAGCTTTCTTT. Its protein product is CASSLFWGNTEAFF.

This clone was picked up one time. The V and J genes are TRBV4-1 and TRBJ2-5; possibly TRBD1 or TRBD2 for D (5 bases each). This CDR3 contains 15 residues. Germline-derived CDR1 and CDR2 are MGHRA and YSYEKL. The V gene lost 2 bases and the J gene lost 6 bases, with 16 bases spanning the gap. The CDR3, as DNA: TGCGCCAGCAGCCAAAACCGGGACGGCGGAAAGACCCAGTACTTC. Translation gives CASSQNRDGGKTQYF.

The chain uses TRBV29-1 and TRBJ1-1, with D perhaps TRBD1 (5 bases). V was trimmed by 7 bases and J by 4 bases, leaving 19 bases between them. The CDR3 loop spans 14 amino acids. The V gene's germline CDR1 is SQVTM and CDR2 ANQGSEA. As DNA, the CDR3 is TGCAGCGCTGCGACGGGGCAGCGTTTCACTGAAGCTTTCTTT. Its translation: CSAATGQRFTEAFF.

This chain joins TRBV19 and TRBJ2-3; either TRBD1 or TRBD2 may fit D (6 bases each). Germline-derived CDR1 and CDR2 are LNHDA and SQIVND (reference sequence). This CDR3 spans 15 amino acids. V was pared by 3 bases and J by 1 base, with 11 bases between. Here the CDR3 reads CASSMPGGRTDTQYF. CDR3 nucleotide sequence: TGTGCCAGTAGTATGCCCGGGGGCCGCACAGATACGCAGTATTTT.

J is TRBJ2-2 and V is TRBV4-3; 7 bases align to TRBD1. The V and J ends lost 1 base and 4 bases, in that order; junction bases with no gene match: 6. Germline CDR1 and CDR2: LGHNA and YSLEER. The CDR3 extends over 16 amino acids. This CDR3 is CASSQAAQGSTGELFF. CDR3 DNA: TGCGCCAGCAGCCAAGCTGCACAGGGGAGCACCGGGGAGCTGTTTTTT.

The chain employs TRBV5-4 and TRBJ1-2; D not resolved. The germline gives CDR1 SGHNT, CDR2 YYREEE (reference sequence). The CDR3 length is 13 residues. V lost 2 bases, J lost 4 bases, and 9 bases lay in between. The CDR3 coding sequence is TGTGCCAGCAGCTTAGGCACGAGCTATGGCTACACCTTC. Translating it yields CASSLGTSYGYTF. The variable domain in full, completed from reference TRBV5-4 and TRBJ1-2, reads ETGVTQSPTHLIKTRGQQVTLRCSSQSGHNTVSWYQQALGQGPQFIFQYYREEENGRGNFPPRFSGLQFPNYSSELNVNALELDDSALYLCASSLGTSYGYTFGSGTRLTVV.

As DNA, the CDR3 is TGCGCCAGCAGAGGGACCCCCAATTCACCCCTCCACTTT. It yields the protein CASRGTPNSPLHF. The chain couples TRBV10-2 to TRBJ1-6; D may be TRBD1 (5 bases). The CDR3 spans 13 residues. The V and J ends lost 6 bases and 7 bases respectively, with 10 bases between them. Per germline, CDR1 WSHSY and CDR2 SAAADI.

The V and J genes are TRBV4-1 and TRBJ1-1, with D possibly TRBD1 on 5 matching bases. Germline CDR1 reads MGHRA; CDR2 reads YSYEKL. Trimming shortened V by 2 bases and J by 4 bases, and 14 bases separated the two germline ends. This CDR3 spans 15 amino acids. The CDR3 here is CASSQPYRGPTEAFF. In nucleotides, the CDR3 is TGCGCCAGCAGCCAACCCTATCGGGGCCCCACTGAAGCTTTCTTT.

The chain couples TRBV27 to TRBJ2-7; D unresolved. The V end lost 3 bases, the J end lost 5 bases, and 11 bases lay between the germline ends. The CDR3 loop spans 13 amino acids. Germline V CDR1 and CDR2: MNHEY, SMNVEV (reference sequence). Here the CDR3 DNA reads TGTGCCAGCAGTTTGGGTGGGGTTAACGAGCAGTACTTC. Translating gives CASSLGGVNEQYF.

The chain is built from TRBV10-3 and TRBJ2-7; D possibly uses TRBD1 or TRBD2 (6 bases each). The CDR3 has 15 residues. CDR1 and CDR2 from the germline V gene are ENHRY and SYGVKD. V was trimmed by 0 bases and J by 2 bases, leaving 11 bases between them. CDR3 nucleotides: TGTGCCATCAGTGAGTCCCGGGGGCTAACCTACGAGCAGTACTTC. Its protein product is CAISESRGLTYEQYF.

This clone showed up just once. This chain links TRBV19 with TRBJ1-5, with a possible D match to TRBD1 (5 bases). This CDR3 region has 13 residues. V lost 8 bases, J lost 5 bases, and 13 bases lay in between. The germline CDR1 and CDR2 sequences are LNHDA and SQIVND (reference sequence). The CDR3 is CASRGGVYQPQHF. The CDR3 bases are TGTGCCAGTCGCGGGGGGGTTTATCAGCCCCAGCATTTT.

The count of this clone is one. V usage is TRBV9 and J usage is TRBJ1-1; D uncertain. V was pared by 1 base and J by 3 bases, with 16 bases between. This CDR3 is built from 16 residues. Germline CDR1 SGDLS, CDR2 YYNGEE. CDR3: CASSVITSQGYTEAFF. The CDR3, as DNA: TGTGCCAGCAGCGTAATAACCTCACAAGGGTACACTGAAGCTTTCTTT.

V and J are TRBV10-3 and TRBJ2-1; D remains unclear. Germline loops: CDR1 ENHRY, CDR2 SYGVKD. The CDR3 sequence is 16 residues long. V gave up 1 base and J gave up 3 bases, with 13 bases separating them. In DNA, the CDR3 is TGTGCCATCAGTGAGTGGCTCCCCAGTTTCTACAATGAGCAGTTCTTC. Its translation: CAISEWLPSFYNEQFF.

This chain connects TRBV25-1 to TRBJ2-3, with D tentatively TRBD2 (7 bases). The ends were cut back, 6 bases at V and 2 bases at J, with 15 bases in the middle. The CDR3 consists of 15 residues. CDR1 is MGHDK and CDR2 is SYGVNS in the germline V gene. DNA for the CDR3: TGTGCCAGCAGAGAGGGAGGGGGTTACACAGATACGCAGTATTTT. As protein: CASREGGGYTDTQYF.

The chain recombines TRBV6-6 with TRBJ2-3; TRBD1 or TRBD2 may be the D gene (6 bases each). This CDR3 contains 15 residues. Germline values: CDR1 MNHNY, CDR2 SVGAGI (reference sequence). Trimming stripped 0 bases from V and 3 bases from J, with 10 bases between. The CDR3 sequence is CASSYSRGGTDTQYF. DNA for the CDR3: TGTGCCAGCAGTTACTCAAGAGGGGGGACAGATACGCAGTATTTT.

The chain joins TRBV25-1 to TRBJ2-7; TRBD2 matches at 10 bases. With 4 bases clipped from V and 2 bases from J, the junction kept 5 bases outside the gene matches. Germline loops: CDR1 MGHDK, CDR2 SYGVNS. The CDR3 length is 15 residues. CDR3 coding DNA: TGTGCCAGCAGTGCTAGCGGGGGACCCACCTACGAGCAGTACTTC. Translating it yields CASSASGGPTYEQYF.

This chain joins TRBV12-5 and TRBJ1-1; 7 positions match TRBD1. In germline, CDR1 is LGHNT, CDR2 FRNRAP. V shed 6 bases and J 10 bases; nucleotides not matched to a gene: 11. The CDR3 contains 13 residues. The CDR3 nucleotides are TGTGCTAGTGGCCCCCGTGAGGGGGCAAGAGCTTTCTTT. It encodes CASGPREGARAFF.